This T cell receptor (beta chain) was sequenced in a study of OX40 agonist ivuxolimab in advanced cancers. Concerning the study at large: Ivuxolimab, which targeted the costimulatory receptor OX40 (CD134), was an agonistic, fully human IgG2 monoclonal antibody. Three dose-escalation patients achieved partial responses, one with hepatocellular carcinoma and two with cutaneous melanoma. Intravenous ivuxolimab was administered to patients every 2 weeks at six dose levels: 0.01, 0.1, 0.3, 1.5, 3 and 10 mg/kg. The monotherapy dose-escalation portion (N of about 50 patients) of the phase I ivuxolimab trial is reported in the paper. Among the approximately 54 dose-escalation patients, some 20 had hepatocellular carcinoma, some 15 melanoma, 9 renal cell carcinoma and 9 head and neck cancer. Prior anti-PD-1, anti-PD-L1 or anti-CTLA-4 therapy was permitted, and checkpoint inhibitors had been received by more than 35% of dose-escalation patients. In the dose-escalation cohort, approximately 82% of patients were male, and the mean age was roughly 60 years, with a range of roughly 23 to 85. Peripheral TCRbeta sequencing aimed to test whether ivuxolimab altered TCR sequence diversity and caused clonal T-cell expansion. Overall results and qualifications from the work: The antigen specificity of the peripheral T cells that underwent clonal expansion was not determined. After ivuxolimab, more expanded clones were found on average in CD8+ T cells than in CD4+ T cells. In the 0.1-3.0 mg/kg groups, partial responders had among the lowest normalized peripheral clonal expansion, particularly in CD8+ T cells. At doses of 0.1 to 3.0 mg/kg, clonal expansion of both CD4+ and CD8+ blood T cells was observed from baseline to week 6. Low levels of normalized T-cell clonal expansion were also seen in some nonresponding patients.

Patients with autoimmune disease history or receiving systemic immunosuppression were excluded from the trial. Peripheral blood for TCR sequencing was collected from all dose cohorts at baseline, on cycle 4 day 1, and on cycle 7 day 1. The samples were drawn from a first-in-human, open-label, multicenter phase I dose-escalation trial of ivuxolimab. Adults with locally advanced or metastatic melanoma, renal cell, hepatocellular, or head and neck squamous cell carcinoma were enrolled in the trial. Before TCR sequencing, CD4+ T cells and CD8+ T cells from peripheral blood were sorted into separate populations. The CDR3 starts with the cysteine, ends with the phenylalanine, and has 13 residues. Only CDR3 DNA remains: 39 bases, in frame from the first base. The germline V gene supplies CDR1 SGHAT and CDR2 FQNNGV. V lost 6 bases and J lost 3 bases; the stretch between them is 11 bases long. As for this clone: This receptor's antigen is unknown. No clone much larger than this one lies a single base away; base qualities are absent.

Genomic DNA was isolated from the sorted cells so that the TCRbeta CDR3 region could be sequenced. TCRbeta CDR3 regions were sequenced using the immunoSEQ Assay. TCRdb obtained this table from immuneACCESS and retained in-frame rearrangements with V and J assigned. These tables miss some clones; where compared with another copy, unresolved V genes account for less than half of the shortfall, and the remainder is unexplained. The sample table lists approximately 79,000 clones, about 88% of them with a count of one. The ten biggest clones cover 0.99% of the sample. The receptor was isolated from an adult with an advanced solid tumor such as melanoma, head and neck, liver or kidney cancer. This specimen consisted of CD4+ or CD8+ T cells sorted from blood, obtained in a trial of the OX40 agonist ivuxolimab. The rearrangement combines TRBV11-2 with TRBJ1-1, with the D gene not clear enough to name. The CDR3: CASSWYRDTEAFF. The bases are TGTGCCAGCAGTTGGTATCGGGACACTGAAGCTTTCTTT.